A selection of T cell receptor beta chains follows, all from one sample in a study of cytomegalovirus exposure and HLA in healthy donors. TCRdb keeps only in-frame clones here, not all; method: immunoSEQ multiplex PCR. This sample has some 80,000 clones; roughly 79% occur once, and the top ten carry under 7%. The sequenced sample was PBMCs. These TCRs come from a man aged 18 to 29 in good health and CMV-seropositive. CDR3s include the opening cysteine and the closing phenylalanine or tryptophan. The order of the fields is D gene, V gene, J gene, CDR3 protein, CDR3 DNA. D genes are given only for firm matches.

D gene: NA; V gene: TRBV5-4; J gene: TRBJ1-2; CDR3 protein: CASSPGAEILYGYTF; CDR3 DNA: TGTGCCAGCAGCCCAGGGGCCGAGATCCTCTATGGCTACACCTTC
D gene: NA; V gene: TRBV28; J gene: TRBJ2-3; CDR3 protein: CASRAGPTDTQYF; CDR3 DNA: TGTGCCAGCAGGGCGGGTCCCACAGATACGCAGTATTTT
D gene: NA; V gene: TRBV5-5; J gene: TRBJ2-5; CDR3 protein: CASSLGGQETQYF; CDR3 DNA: TGTGCCAGCAGCTTAGGGGGCCAAGAGACCCAGTACTTC
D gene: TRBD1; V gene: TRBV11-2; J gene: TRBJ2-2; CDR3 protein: CASSWGQGNTGELFF; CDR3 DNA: TGTGCCAGCAGCTGGGGACAGGGTAACACCGGGGAGCTGTTTTTT
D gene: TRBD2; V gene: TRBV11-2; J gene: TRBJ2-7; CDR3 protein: CASSPGLADPYEQYF; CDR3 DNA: TGTGCCAGCAGCCCGGGACTAGCGGACCCCTACGAGCAGTACTTC
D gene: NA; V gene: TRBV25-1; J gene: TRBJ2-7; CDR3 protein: CASSDPVDNTYF; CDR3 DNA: TGTGCCAGCAGCGACCCAGTGGACAATACGTACTTC
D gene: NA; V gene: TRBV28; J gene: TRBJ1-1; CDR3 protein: CASSLSLFTEAFF; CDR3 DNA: TGTGCCAGCAGTTTATCCCTGTTCACTGAAGCTTTCTTT
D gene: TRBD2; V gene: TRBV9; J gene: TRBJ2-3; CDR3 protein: CASSVDGRAGSTDTQYF; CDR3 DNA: TGTGCCAGCAGCGTAGATGGGCGAGCGGGGTCCACAGATACGCAGTATTTT
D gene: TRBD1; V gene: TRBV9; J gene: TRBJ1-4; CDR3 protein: CASSVTGTGDEKLFF; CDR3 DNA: TGTGCCAGCAGCGTCACCGGGACAGGGGATGAAAAACTGTTTTTT
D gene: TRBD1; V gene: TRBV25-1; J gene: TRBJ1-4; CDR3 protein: CASSPGGWEKLFF; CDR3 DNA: TGTGCCAGCAGTCCAGGGGGCTGGGAAAAACTGTTTTTT